Listed below are T cell receptor beta chains from one sample, sequenced in a study of cytomegalovirus exposure and HLA in healthy donors. Sequenced by immunoSEQ multiplex PCR; TCRdb stores in-frame clones only, minus some. The data hold around 150,000 clones, with under 85% observed a single time. Sequenced: PBMCs. All receptors derive from a woman in her twenties or thirties in good health and CMV-seronegative. CDR3s include the opening cysteine and the closing phenylalanine or tryptophan. The D gene is left open where the match is weak. A clone size is listed for some rows: how often the clone was seen (once, few, many), or a class if it is expanded.

abundance: few
v_gene: TRBV4-2
j_gene: TRBJ1-1
d_gene: TRBD1
CDR3nt: TGTGCCAGCAGCCGTGGGGGCACAGGGGGAGAAGCTTTCTTT
CDR3aa: CASSRGGTGGEAFF

abundance: .
v_gene: TRBV2
j_gene: TRBJ1-3
d_gene: .
CDR3nt: TGTGCCAGCAGTGAAGGGCAGGTTGGAGGAAACACCATATATTTT
CDR3aa: CASSEGQVGGNTIYF

abundance: .
v_gene: TRBV5-1
j_gene: TRBJ2-2
d_gene: .
CDR3nt: TGCGCCAGCAGCTTGAACTATCCGAACACCGGGGAGCTGTTTTTT
CDR3aa: CASSLNYPNTGELFF

abundance: .
v_gene: TRBV27
j_gene: TRBJ1-3
d_gene: .
CDR3nt: TGTGCCAGCAGTCCGACAGTACTATCTGGAAACACCATATATTTT
CDR3aa: CASSPTVLSGNTIYF

abundance: .
v_gene: TRBV19
j_gene: TRBJ2-5
d_gene: .
CDR3nt: TGTGCCAGTCGACAGGTAGGATCGACCCAGTACTTC
CDR3aa: CASRQVGSTQYF

abundance: .
v_gene: TRBV5-4
j_gene: TRBJ2-7
d_gene: .
CDR3nt: TGTGCCAGCAGCGCGGAACTCGGAACCTACGAGCAGTACTTC
CDR3aa: CASSAELGTYEQYF

abundance: few
v_gene: TRBV2
j_gene: TRBJ2-5
d_gene: TRBD2
CDR3nt: TGTGCCAGTGGACTAGACTCCCAAGAGACCCAGTACTTC
CDR3aa: CASGLDSQETQYF

abundance: few
v_gene: TRBV6-6
j_gene: TRBJ1-1
d_gene: .
CDR3nt: TGTGCCAGCAGTACCCGGGAGGCTTTCTTT
CDR3aa: CASSTREAFF

abundance: .
v_gene: TRBV27
j_gene: TRBJ2-3
d_gene: .
CDR3nt: TGTGCCAGCAGTTTATTGGGCCCGTCGGATACGCAGTATTTT
CDR3aa: CASSLLGPSDTQYF

abundance: .
v_gene: TRBV9
j_gene: TRBJ2-5
d_gene: TRBD2
CDR3nt: TGTGCCAGCAGCGTTACTAGCGTTTACCAAGAGACCCAGTACTTC
CDR3aa: CASSVTSVYQETQYF

abundance: .
v_gene: TRBV7-8
j_gene: TRBJ1-2
d_gene: TRBD1
CDR3nt: TGTGCCAGCAGCTCCGACAGGGCGCCTAACTATGGCTACACCTTC
CDR3aa: CASSSDRAPNYGYTF

abundance: .
v_gene: TRBV5-1
j_gene: TRBJ1-3
d_gene: .
CDR3nt: TGCGCCAGCAGTTCCAGAAGCTCTGGAAACACCATATATTTT
CDR3aa: CASSSRSSGNTIYF

abundance: .
v_gene: TRBV6-4
j_gene: TRBJ1-1
d_gene: TRBD1
CDR3nt: TGTGCCAGCAGTGACGGGGACAGGGGGCGTCCCCGGGCTGAAGCTTTCTTT
CDR3aa: CASSDGDRGRPRAEAFF

abundance: few
v_gene: TRBV15
j_gene: TRBJ2-1
d_gene: TRBD1
CDR3nt: TGTGCCACCAGCGGCCCCGGGACAGGGGTAAGTGAGCAGTTCTTC
CDR3aa: CATSGPGTGVSEQFF

abundance: .
v_gene: TRBV5-4
j_gene: TRBJ2-5
d_gene: TRBD2
CDR3nt: TGTGCCAGCAGCTTGGAACTAGCGGGGGGGGAGACCCAGTACTTC
CDR3aa: CASSLELAGGETQYF

abundance: .
v_gene: TRBV5-6
j_gene: TRBJ1-2
d_gene: .
CDR3nt: TGTGCCAGCAGCTTGCAGGGCTCCTATGGCTACACCTTC
CDR3aa: CASSLQGSYGYTF

abundance: .
v_gene: TRBV19
j_gene: TRBJ1-1
d_gene: .
CDR3nt: TGTGCCAGTAGCCCCCTCGGTGGGGAGAAAACTGAAGCTTTCTTT
CDR3aa: CASSPLGGEKTEAFF

abundance: .
v_gene: TRBV28
j_gene: TRBJ1-1
d_gene: TRBD1
CDR3nt: TGTGCCAGCAGTTTATGGGGACAGGGGTCCACTGAAGCTTTCTTT
CDR3aa: CASSLWGQGSTEAFF

abundance: .
v_gene: TRBV7-9
j_gene: TRBJ2-5
d_gene: TRBD1
CDR3nt: TGTGCCAGCAGCCCGGACAGGACCCAAGAGACCCAGTACTTC
CDR3aa: CASSPDRTQETQYF

abundance: .
v_gene: TRBV7-8
j_gene: TRBJ2-7
d_gene: .
CDR3nt: TGTGCCAGCAGCTTACCAGGTCGCGAGCAGTACTTC
CDR3aa: CASSLPGREQYF

abundance: .
v_gene: TRBV14
j_gene: TRBJ2-3
d_gene: .
CDR3nt: TGTGCCAGCAGCCAAGATTGGTCAGCAGATACGCAGTATTTT
CDR3aa: CASSQDWSADTQYF

abundance: .
v_gene: TRBV2
j_gene: TRBJ1-3
d_gene: TRBD1
CDR3nt: TGTGCCAGCAGTGGACAGGGGCCTGGAAACACCATATATTTT
CDR3aa: CASSGQGPGNTIYF

abundance: .
v_gene: TRBV6-5
j_gene: TRBJ1-2
d_gene: .
CDR3nt: TGTGCCAGCAGCGGGTCCTATGGCTACACCTTC
CDR3aa: CASSGSYGYTF

abundance: once
v_gene: TRBV28
j_gene: TRBJ1-6
d_gene: .
CDR3nt: TGTGCCAGCAGTCGTCCGCCACAGAGTTATTCACCCCTCCACTTT
CDR3aa: CASSRPPQSYSPLHF

abundance: .
v_gene: TRBV21-1
j_gene: TRBJ1-5
d_gene: .
CDR3nt: TGTGCCAGCAGCAAAGCGATGGGCGGGGAAAATCAGCCCCAGCATTTT
CDR3aa: CASSKAMGGENQPQHF

abundance: .
v_gene: TRBV7-2
j_gene: TRBJ2-1
d_gene: .
CDR3nt: TGTGCCAGCAGCCCGGCAGGATGGGGCGATGAGCAGTTCTTC
CDR3aa: CASSPAGWGDEQFF

abundance: .
v_gene: TRBV10-3
j_gene: TRBJ2-1
d_gene: .
CDR3nt: TGTGCCATCAGTGTGCAAGGAGGCTCCTACAATGAGCAGTTCTTC
CDR3aa: CAISVQGGSYNEQFF

abundance: .
v_gene: TRBV6-5
j_gene: TRBJ1-2
d_gene: .
CDR3nt: TGTGCCAGCAGGGGGACAAATATCTATGGCTACACCTTC
CDR3aa: CASRGTNIYGYTF

abundance: .
v_gene: TRBV2
j_gene: TRBJ1-2
d_gene: .
CDR3nt: TGTGCCAGCAGACCAGACTATGGCTACACCTTC
CDR3aa: CASRPDYGYTF

abundance: .
v_gene: TRBV19
j_gene: TRBJ2-7
d_gene: TRBD2
CDR3nt: TGTGCCAGTAGTATAGGACTAGCGGGGGGCGTCGACGAGCAGTACTTC
CDR3aa: CASSIGLAGGVDEQYF

abundance: .
v_gene: TRBV30
j_gene: TRBJ1-5
d_gene: TRBD1
CDR3nt: TGTGCCTGGAGTGTGGCGGACAGGGGCAATCAGCCCCAGCATTTT
CDR3aa: CAWSVADRGNQPQHF

abundance: .
v_gene: TRBV7-2
j_gene: TRBJ1-4
d_gene: TRBD1
CDR3nt: TGTGCCAGCAGCCGCGGGACAGCTAATGAAAAACTGTTTTTT
CDR3aa: CASSRGTANEKLFF

abundance: .
v_gene: TRBV18
j_gene: TRBJ1-2
d_gene: .
CDR3nt: TGTGCCAGCTCAGATCAGGGGACCCTGGCTTATGGCTACACCTTC
CDR3aa: CASSDQGTLAYGYTF

abundance: .
v_gene: TRBV15
j_gene: TRBJ1-4
d_gene: .
CDR3nt: TGTGCCACCAGCAGAGATCGAGGGAAGGCAGGTGAAAAACTGTTTTTT
CDR3aa: CATSRDRGKAGEKLFF

abundance: few
v_gene: TRBV27
j_gene: TRBJ2-1
d_gene: TRBD2
CDR3nt: TGTGCCAGCAGTTTCTCCAGCGGGGGGTCCTACAATGAGCAGTTCTTC
CDR3aa: CASSFSSGGSYNEQFF

abundance: .
v_gene: TRBV19
j_gene: TRBJ1-5
d_gene: .
CDR3nt: TGTGCCAGTAGTGTAAAGAGGGGGTTCCGCCAGCCCCAGCATTTT
CDR3aa: CASSVKRGFRQPQHF

abundance: .
v_gene: TRBV9
j_gene: TRBJ2-2
d_gene: TRBD2
CDR3nt: TGTGCCAGCAGCGTAGCGGCTAGCGGGGGGGCAAAAAACACCGGGGAGCTGTTTTTT
CDR3aa: CASSVAASGGAKNTGELFF

abundance: few
v_gene: TRBV4-1
j_gene: TRBJ2-5
d_gene: TRBD1
CDR3nt: TGCGCCAGCAGCCACCCGGGACAGGGGGCTGGGACCCAGTACTTC
CDR3aa: CASSHPGQGAGTQYF

abundance: .
v_gene: TRBV7-9
j_gene: TRBJ1-1
d_gene: .
CDR3nt: TGTGCCAGCAGCTTGCAGGGCTTGAACACTGAAGCTTTCTTT
CDR3aa: CASSLQGLNTEAFF

abundance: once
v_gene: TRBV11-3
j_gene: TRBJ2-1
d_gene: TRBD1
CDR3nt: TGTGCCAGCAGCTTAGGGACAGGGCCCAATGAGCAGTTCTTC
CDR3aa: CASSLGTGPNEQFF

abundance: .
v_gene: TRBV6-6
j_gene: TRBJ2-3
d_gene: .
CDR3nt: TGTGCCAGCAGCCCTAGCGACGATACGCAGTATTTT
CDR3aa: CASSPSDDTQYF

abundance: .
v_gene: TRBV30
j_gene: TRBJ2-7
d_gene: .
CDR3nt: TGTGCCTGGAGTGTACCCCAGGACGAGCAGTACTTC
CDR3aa: CAWSVPQDEQYF

abundance: .
v_gene: TRBV27
j_gene: TRBJ1-6
d_gene: .
CDR3nt: TGTGCCAGCAGTTCAGTCCCCGCGACACCTAATTCACCCCTCCACTTT
CDR3aa: CASSSVPATPNSPLHF

abundance: once
v_gene: TRBV11-1
j_gene: TRBJ1-1
d_gene: .
CDR3nt: TGTGCCAGCAGCTCCGCAGGGAGGCCAAGGACTGAAGCTTTCTTT
CDR3aa: CASSSAGRPRTEAFF

abundance: .
v_gene: TRBV5-6
j_gene: TRBJ2-2
d_gene: TRBD1
CDR3nt: TGTGCCAGCAGCTTCGGGGACAGGGAGGGATCCGGGGAGCTGTTTTTT
CDR3aa: CASSFGDREGSGELFF

abundance: .
v_gene: TRBV7-9
j_gene: TRBJ2-4
d_gene: TRBD2
CDR3nt: TGTGCCAGCAGCTACCCCCGCGGGGGGACGGACATTCAGTACTTC
CDR3aa: CASSYPRGGTDIQYF

abundance: .
v_gene: TRBV28
j_gene: TRBJ1-2
d_gene: .
CDR3nt: TGTGCCAGCAGTTTATTGGCAGACTCCGGCTACACCTTC
CDR3aa: CASSLLADSGYTF

abundance: .
v_gene: TRBV11-2
j_gene: TRBJ2-2
d_gene: TRBD2
CDR3nt: TGTGCCAGCAGACCGACTAGCAGAGGCTCCGGGGAGCTGTTTTTT
CDR3aa: CASRPTSRGSGELFF

abundance: few
v_gene: TRBV29-1
j_gene: TRBJ1-3
d_gene: .
CDR3nt: TGCAGCGCAGGGACATTCTCTGGAAACACCATATATTTT
CDR3aa: CSAGTFSGNTIYF

abundance: few
v_gene: TRBV5-6
j_gene: TRBJ2-3
d_gene: TRBD2
CDR3nt: TGTGCCAGCAGCTTGGATGGGACTAGCGGGGGACCTAGCACAGATACGCAGTATTTT
CDR3aa: CASSLDGTSGGPSTDTQYF

abundance: .
v_gene: TRBV29-1
j_gene: TRBJ1-2
d_gene: TRBD1
CDR3nt: TGCAGCGTCGGAGACAGGGGTTATGGCTACACCTTC
CDR3aa: CSVGDRGYGYTF